The rows below give T cell receptor beta chains drawn from one sample of a study of human T cells and chemical hapten exposure. TCRdb re-called the RACE reads through MiXCR, storing one row per CDR3 protein. This sample has around 100,000 distinct CDR3 sequences, with approximately 10% found just once. This sample comprised whole blood, obtained in connection with sensitization to the hapten diphenylcyclopropenone (DPC). The receptors here all came from a woman aged 35 to 49 with alopecia areata. Some clones in this sample may be carry-over from other donors' samples. CDR3s include the opening cysteine and the closing phenylalanine or tryptophan. D genes are given only for firm matches. The listing skips clone size in some rows; elsewhere it reads once, few, many or a size class.

v_gene: TRBV7-2; d_gene: TRBD2; abundance: many; j_gene: TRBJ2-3; CDR3aa: CASSLVAGGYTDTQYF; CDR3nt: TGTGCCAGCAGCTTAGTAGCGGGGGGTTACACAGATACGCAGTATTTT
v_gene: TRBV20-1; d_gene: -; abundance: few; j_gene: TRBJ1-6; CDR3aa: CSAGGPSSYNSPLHF; CDR3nt: TGCAGTGCGGGCGGTCCAAGCTCCTATAATTCACCCCTCCACTTT
v_gene: TRBV19; d_gene: TRBD2; abundance: many; j_gene: TRBJ2-1; CDR3aa: CASSILAGIYNEQFF; CDR3nt: TGTGCCAGTAGTATACTAGCGGGAATCTACAATGAGCAGTTCTTC
v_gene: TRBV2; d_gene: TRBD2; abundance: many; j_gene: TRBJ2-2; CDR3aa: CASSTSGPYTGELFF; CDR3nt: TGTGCCAGCAGTACTAGCGGGCCATACACCGGGGAGCTGTTTTTT
v_gene: TRBV6-5; d_gene: -; abundance: once; j_gene: TRBJ1-3; CDR3aa: CASLPSSSGNTIYF; CDR3nt: TGTGCCAGCCTCCCCAGTAGCTCTGGAAACACCATATATTTT
v_gene: TRBV2; d_gene: TRBD2; abundance: many; j_gene: TRBJ2-3; CDR3aa: CASSVRPPAGAGTDTQYF; CDR3nt: TGTGCCAGCAGTGTAAGGCCCCCAGCGGGAGCGGGCACAGATACGCAGTATTTT
v_gene: TRBV28; d_gene: -; abundance: -; j_gene: TRBJ1-2; CDR3aa: CASIPQLEPLYGYAF; CDR3nt: TGTGCCAGCATTCCTCAACTGGAGCCCCTCTATGGCTACGCCTTC
v_gene: TRBV6-5; d_gene: TRBD2; abundance: many; j_gene: TRBJ2-2; CDR3aa: CASSGLAGANTGELFF; CDR3nt: TGTGCCAGCAGCGGACTAGCGGGGGCGAACACCGGGGAGCTGTTTTTT
v_gene: TRBV7-9; d_gene: -; abundance: many; j_gene: TRBJ2-5; CDR3aa: CASSTGYERYQETQYF; CDR3nt: TGTGCCAGCAGCACGGGATACGAGAGATACCAAGAGACCCAGTACTTC
v_gene: TRBV20-1; d_gene: -; abundance: many; j_gene: TRBJ2-2; CDR3aa: CSAFLSPTGELFF; CDR3nt: TGCAGTGCTTTTCTTAGCCCTACCGGGGAGCTGTTTTTT
v_gene: TRBV3-1; d_gene: -; abundance: few; j_gene: TRBJ2-7; CDR3aa: CASSHSGVEQYF; CDR3nt: TGTGCCAGCAGCCATAGTGGAGTCGAGCAGTACTTC
v_gene: TRBV24-1; d_gene: -; abundance: few; j_gene: TRBJ2-7; CDR3aa: CATSPRDSRYEQYF; CDR3nt: TGTGCCACCAGCCCTCGAGACAGTCGGTACGAGCAGTACTTC
v_gene: TRBV7-6; d_gene: TRBD2; abundance: many; j_gene: TRBJ2-7; CDR3aa: CASSLAGAGVPGEQYF; CDR3nt: TGTGCCAGCAGCTTAGCGGGAGCGGGGGTTCCGGGGGAGCAGTACTTC
v_gene: TRBV7-2; d_gene: -; abundance: -; j_gene: TRBJ1-5; CDR3aa: CASRGTDSNQPQHF; CDR3nt: TGTGCCAGCAGAGGGACGGATAGCAATCAGCCCCAGCATTTT
v_gene: TRBV7-2; d_gene: -; abundance: -; j_gene: TRBJ1-1; CDR3aa: CASRPPSVRDKMNTEAFF; CDR3nt: TGTGCCAGCAGACCCCCTTCGGTCAGGGACAAAATGAACACTGAAGCTTTCTTT
v_gene: TRBV11-2; d_gene: -; abundance: few; j_gene: TRBJ1-2; CDR3aa: CASSLSALDRKTEGYTF; CDR3nt: TGTGCCAGCAGCTTATCCGCCCTGGACCGGAAGACGGAAGGCTACACCTTC
v_gene: TRBV20-1; d_gene: TRBD2; abundance: few; j_gene: TRBJ2-1; CDR3aa: CSARGDYPNEQFF; CDR3nt: TGCAGTGCTAGAGGGGACTACCCCAATGAGCAGTTCTTC
v_gene: TRBV2; d_gene: -; abundance: many; j_gene: TRBJ1-6; CDR3aa: CASSGRSVNSPLHF; CDR3nt: TGTGCCAGCAGTGGGAGGTCCGTGAATTCACCCCTCCACTTT
v_gene: TRBV20-1; d_gene: -; abundance: many; j_gene: TRBJ1-2; CDR3aa: CSATTANYGYTF; CDR3nt: TGCAGTGCCACTACAGCTAACTATGGCTACACCTTC
v_gene: TRBV12-3/TRBV12-4; d_gene: -; abundance: many; j_gene: TRBJ2-1; CDR3aa: CASSPGAASNEQFF; CDR3nt: TGTGCCAGCAGTCCAGGGGCCGCCTCCAATGAGCAGTTCTTC
v_gene: TRBV28; d_gene: -; abundance: medium-sized; j_gene: TRBJ1-5; CDR3aa: CASSLGWQGSSNQPQHF; CDR3nt: TGTGCCAGCAGTTTAGGCTGGCAGGGCTCGAGCAATCAGCCCCAGCATTTT
v_gene: TRBV10-1; d_gene: TRBD2; abundance: -; j_gene: TRBJ2-1; CDR3aa: CASSPGLHNEQFF; CDR3nt: TGCGCCAGCAGCCCGGGACTACACAATGAGCAGTTCTTC
v_gene: TRBV6-2/TRBV6-3; d_gene: -; abundance: few; j_gene: TRBJ1-5; CDR3aa: CASSYSLGREAGSNQPQHF; CDR3nt: TGTGCCAGCAGTTACAGTCTTGGGAGGGAAGCCGGGAGCAATCAGCCCCAGCATTTT
v_gene: TRBV6-6; d_gene: -; abundance: few; j_gene: TRBJ2-7; CDR3aa: CASSPGRGGEQYF; CDR3nt: TGTGCCAGCAGCCCCGGCAGGGGAGGCGAGCAGTACTTC
v_gene: TRBV7-6; d_gene: TRBD1; abundance: many; j_gene: TRBJ2-7; CDR3aa: CASSVGTGVREQYF; CDR3nt: TGTGCCAGCAGCGTAGGGACAGGGGTACGGGAGCAGTACTTC
v_gene: TRBV28; d_gene: -; abundance: few; j_gene: TRBJ2-5; CDR3aa: CASSLGPGSQETQYF; CDR3nt: TGTGCCAGCAGTTTAGGGCCGGGGTCCCAAGAGACCCAGTACTTC
v_gene: TRBV28; d_gene: -; abundance: few; j_gene: TRBJ1-5; CDR3aa: CASSSPGGANQPQHF; CDR3nt: TGTGCCAGCAGTTCCCCGGGAGGGGCCAATCAGCCCCAGCATTTT
v_gene: TRBV12-3/TRBV12-4; d_gene: -; abundance: -; j_gene: TRBJ2-2; CDR3aa: CASSRGVGELFF; CDR3nt: TGTGCCAGCAGCCGCGGGGTCGGGGAGCTGTTTTTT
v_gene: TRBV7-2; d_gene: -; abundance: many; j_gene: TRBJ1-4; CDR3aa: CASSEGPPGTLYGEKLFF; CDR3nt: TGTGCCAGCAGCGAGGGACCCCCGGGGACCCTCTATGGCGAAAAACTGTTTTTT
v_gene: TRBV20-1; d_gene: -; abundance: many; j_gene: TRBJ1-3; CDR3aa: CSASQAQGSGNTIYF; CDR3nt: TGCAGTGCTAGTCAGGCTCAAGGCTCTGGAAACACCATATATTTT
v_gene: TRBV12-3/TRBV12-4; d_gene: -; abundance: many; j_gene: TRBJ2-7; CDR3aa: CASSFTGFSYEQYF; CDR3nt: TGTGCCAGCAGTTTCACCGGGTTTTCCTACGAGCAGTACTTC
v_gene: TRBV20-1; d_gene: -; abundance: many; j_gene: TRBJ1-1; CDR3aa: CSARPGTQKAEAFF; CDR3nt: TGCAGTGCTAGACCAGGGACACAGAAGGCTGAAGCTTTCTTT
v_gene: TRBV29-1; d_gene: -; abundance: -; j_gene: TRBJ1-5; CDR3aa: CSVGTGGNQPQHF; CDR3nt: TGCAGCGTTGGAACAGGCGGCAATCAGCCCCAGCATTTT
v_gene: TRBV4-3; d_gene: -; abundance: -; j_gene: TRBJ2-3; CDR3aa: CASSRRDGSTDTQYF; CDR3nt: TGCGCCAGCAGCCGTCGAGACGGGAGCACAGATACGCAGTATTTT
v_gene: TRBV6-1; d_gene: -; abundance: many; j_gene: TRBJ1-2; CDR3aa: CASSEAHGYTF; CDR3nt: TGTGCCAGCAGTGAAGCCCATGGCTACACCTTC
v_gene: TRBV9; d_gene: -; abundance: -; j_gene: TRBJ1-2; CDR3aa: CASSARNYGYTF; CDR3nt: TGTGCCAGCAGCGCGAGGAACTATGGCTACACCTTC
v_gene: TRBV7-9; d_gene: -; abundance: few; j_gene: TRBJ2-6; CDR3aa: CASSLEVLTF; CDR3nt: TGTGCCAGCAGCTTAGAAGTCCTGACTTTC
v_gene: TRBV6-6; d_gene: TRBD1; abundance: few; j_gene: TRBJ2-7; CDR3aa: CASSYGTGGWEQYF; CDR3nt: TGTGCCAGCAGTTACGGGACAGGGGGCTGGGAGCAGTACTTC
v_gene: TRBV7-2; d_gene: -; abundance: few; j_gene: TRBJ2-2; CDR3aa: CASSRFLEMPGELFF; CDR3nt: TGTGCCAGCAGCCGGTTCCTAGAGATGCCCGGGGAGCTGTTTTTT
v_gene: TRBV2; d_gene: -; abundance: -; j_gene: TRBJ1-5; CDR3aa: CASSEAMGGNQPQHF; CDR3nt: TGTGCCAGCAGTGAAGCGATGGGGGGCAATCAGCCCCAGCATTTT
v_gene: TRBV4-3; d_gene: TRBD2; abundance: few; j_gene: TRBJ2-2; CDR3aa: CASSQERGLAGGQGELFF; CDR3nt: TGCGCCAGCAGCCAAGAACGGGGACTAGCGGGAGGCCAGGGGGAGCTGTTTTTT
v_gene: TRBV20-1; d_gene: TRBD2; abundance: many; j_gene: TRBJ2-1; CDR3aa: CRVAGAYNEQFF; CDR3nt: TGCAGAGTAGCGGGGGCCTACAATGAGCAGTTCTTC
v_gene: TRBV3-1; d_gene: -; abundance: -; j_gene: TRBJ1-1; CDR3aa: CASSQGNGPEAFF; CDR3nt: TGTGCCAGCAGCCAAGGAAACGGCCCTGAAGCTTTCTTT
v_gene: TRBV6-6; d_gene: -; abundance: few; j_gene: TRBJ1-2; CDR3aa: CASRPPGGRGYTF; CDR3nt: TGTGCCAGCAGACCTCCGGGGGGAAGAGGCTACACCTTC
v_gene: TRBV6-6; d_gene: -; abundance: many; j_gene: TRBJ1-1; CDR3aa: CASRVGEAEAFF; CDR3nt: TGTGCCAGCAGAGTGGGTGAGGCTGAAGCTTTCTTT
v_gene: TRBV27; d_gene: -; abundance: -; j_gene: TRBJ1-2; CDR3aa: CASSPGAARPYGYTF; CDR3nt: TGTGCCAGCAGTCCAGGGGCCGCCCGTCCCTATGGCTACACCTTC
v_gene: TRBV20-1; d_gene: TRBD2; abundance: -; j_gene: TRBJ2-3; CDR3aa: CSARDPAGGDTQYF; CDR3nt: TGCAGTGCTAGAGACCCAGCGGGAGGGGATACGCAGTATTTT
v_gene: TRBV11-3; d_gene: TRBD1; abundance: -; j_gene: TRBJ2-1; CDR3aa: CASSVGQGGKQFF; CDR3nt: TGTGCCAGCAGCGTAGGACAGGGGGGGAAGCAGTTCTTC
v_gene: TRBV5-4; d_gene: -; abundance: many; j_gene: TRBJ2-5; CDR3aa: CASSFRGTSQETQYF; CDR3nt: TGTGCCAGCAGCTTTAGGGGGACGTCCCAAGAGACCCAGTACTTC
v_gene: TRBV7-2; d_gene: -; abundance: -; j_gene: TRBJ2-1; CDR3aa: CASSPGPTQNEQFF; CDR3nt: TGTGCCAGCAGCCCTGGACCGACCCAGAATGAGCAGTTCTTC
v_gene: TRBV27; d_gene: -; abundance: few; j_gene: TRBJ2-1; CDR3aa: CASSLGLLTYNEQFF; CDR3nt: TGTGCCAGCAGTTTAGGTCTACTTACATACAATGAGCAGTTCTTC
v_gene: TRBV15; d_gene: -; abundance: many; j_gene: TRBJ2-7; CDR3aa: CATSAYEQYF; CDR3nt: TGTGCCACCAGCGCTTACGAGCAGTACTTC
v_gene: TRBV29-1; d_gene: TRBD1; abundance: few; j_gene: TRBJ1-2; CDR3aa: CSVDPQGSDYGYTF; CDR3nt: TGCAGCGTTGACCCACAGGGGAGTGACTATGGCTACACCTTC
v_gene: TRBV4-3; d_gene: -; abundance: many; j_gene: TRBJ1-1; CDR3aa: CASSPPGRPAQMNTEAFF; CDR3nt: TGCGCCAGCAGCCCCCCGGGGAGGCCTGCTCAAATGAACACTGAAGCTTTCTTT
v_gene: TRBV11-3; d_gene: TRBD2; abundance: many; j_gene: TRBJ2-1; CDR3aa: CASSRGLAENNEQFF; CDR3nt: TGTGCCAGCAGCCGCGGACTAGCGGAGAACAATGAGCAGTTCTTC
v_gene: TRBV11-2; d_gene: TRBD2; abundance: -; j_gene: TRBJ2-1; CDR3aa: CASSLRLAGSYNEQFF; CDR3nt: TGTGCCAGCAGCCTACGACTAGCGGGCTCGTACAATGAGCAGTTCTTC
v_gene: TRBV27; d_gene: -; abundance: many; j_gene: TRBJ1-1; CDR3aa: CASRLAGANTEAFF; CDR3nt: TGTGCCAGCCGCCTGGCGGGGGCTAACACTGAAGCTTTCTTT
v_gene: TRBV6-5; d_gene: -; abundance: many; j_gene: TRBJ1-3; CDR3aa: CASSYENTIYF; CDR3nt: TGTGCCAGCAGTTACGAAAACACCATATATTTT
v_gene: TRBV30; d_gene: -; abundance: -; j_gene: TRBJ2-2; CDR3aa: CAWSVEAASNTGELFF; CDR3nt: TGTGCCTGGAGTGTGGAGGCAGCTTCGAACACCGGGGAGCTGTTTTTT
v_gene: TRBV10-3; d_gene: -; abundance: few; j_gene: TRBJ1-2; CDR3aa: CAISLNGLPTNGYTF; CDR3nt: TGTGCCATCAGTCTCAACGGACTCCCCACTAATGGCTACACCTTC